This TCR beta chain is from a study of patients and donors after allogeneic stem cell transplantation. A single record per CDR3 protein comes from TCRdb applying MiXCR to the RT-PCR reads. Of around 23,000 distinct CDR3 sequences in the sample, 35% to 45% were seen once. The TCR was taken from a human donor who was either an allogeneic HSCT recipient or a stem cell or donor lymphocyte infusion donor (not recorded which). It is not recorded whose cells these are; they may come from a transplant donor. Sequencing input: blood, either unsorted or a sorted T cell fraction (not recorded which).

In DNA form, the CDR3 reads TGTGCCATCAGTGAGTTGCGGACTAGCGGGAGGCACGAGCAGTACTTC. This sequence encodes CAISELRTSGRHEQYF. The chain carries TRBV10-3 and TRBJ2-7, with TRBD2 matching over 14 bases. The CDR3 sequence is 16 residues long. With V trimmed by 1 base and J by 5 bases, 4 bases remained unmatched. Looked up from germline, CDR1 is ENHRY and CDR2 is SYGVKD.